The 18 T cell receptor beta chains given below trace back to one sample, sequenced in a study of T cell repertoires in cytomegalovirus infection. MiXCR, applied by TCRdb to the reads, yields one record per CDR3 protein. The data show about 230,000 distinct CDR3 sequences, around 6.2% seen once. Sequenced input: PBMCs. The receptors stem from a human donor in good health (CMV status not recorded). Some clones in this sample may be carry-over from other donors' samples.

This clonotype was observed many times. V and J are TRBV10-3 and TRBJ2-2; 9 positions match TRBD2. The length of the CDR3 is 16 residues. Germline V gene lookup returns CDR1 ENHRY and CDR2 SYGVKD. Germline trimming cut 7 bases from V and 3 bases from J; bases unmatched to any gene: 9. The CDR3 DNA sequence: TGTGCCATCAAGGGGCGGGGGGGCGAAGACACCGGGGAGCTGTTTTTT. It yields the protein CAIKGRGGEDTGELFF.

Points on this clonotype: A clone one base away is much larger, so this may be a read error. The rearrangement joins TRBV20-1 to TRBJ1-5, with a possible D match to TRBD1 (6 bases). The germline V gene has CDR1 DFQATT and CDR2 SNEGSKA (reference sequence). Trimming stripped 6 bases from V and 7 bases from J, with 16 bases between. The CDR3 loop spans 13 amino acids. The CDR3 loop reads CSATDRLAQPQHF. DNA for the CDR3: TGCAGTGCCACAGACAGGTTGGCGCAGCCCCAGCATTTT.

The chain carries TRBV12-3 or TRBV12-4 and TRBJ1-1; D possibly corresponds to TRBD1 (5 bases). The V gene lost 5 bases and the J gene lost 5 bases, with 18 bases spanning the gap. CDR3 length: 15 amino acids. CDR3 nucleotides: TGTGCCAGCAGTGGGTTAGGAAGGGGCCGAACTGAAGCTTTCTTT. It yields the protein CASSGLGRGRTEAFF.

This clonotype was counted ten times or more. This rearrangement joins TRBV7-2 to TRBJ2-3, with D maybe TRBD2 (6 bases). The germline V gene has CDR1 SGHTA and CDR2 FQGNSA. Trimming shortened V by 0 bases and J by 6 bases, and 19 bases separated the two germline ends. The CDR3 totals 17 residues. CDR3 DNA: TGTGCCAGCAGCTTAGCTCCTGCGGCGGGGCTTCCCGATACGCAGTATTTT. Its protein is CASSLAPAAGLPDTQYF.

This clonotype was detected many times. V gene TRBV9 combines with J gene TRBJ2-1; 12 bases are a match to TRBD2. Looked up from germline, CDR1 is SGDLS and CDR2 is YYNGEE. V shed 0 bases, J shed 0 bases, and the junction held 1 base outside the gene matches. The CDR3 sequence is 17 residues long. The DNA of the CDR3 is TGTGCCAGCAGCGTAGCACTAGCGGGGGGCTCCTACAATGAGCAGTTCTTC. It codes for CASSVALAGGSYNEQFF.

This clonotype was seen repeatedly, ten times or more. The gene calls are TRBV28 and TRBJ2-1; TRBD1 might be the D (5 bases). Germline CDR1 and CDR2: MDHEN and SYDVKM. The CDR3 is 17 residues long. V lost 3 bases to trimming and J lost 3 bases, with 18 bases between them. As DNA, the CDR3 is TGTGCCAGCAGTTTCGAAAGAGGACAACCGAGCTACAATGAGCAGTTCTTC. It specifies CASSFERGQPSYNEQFF.

The CDR3 sequence: CASSRGHLGYGYTF. The CDR3 bases are TGTGCCAGCAGTCGGGGACACCTCGGCTATGGCTACACCTTC. V and J are TRBV28 and TRBJ1-2; a possible D gene is TRBD1 (6 bases). Trimming stripped 5 bases from V and 4 bases from J, with 14 bases between. This CDR3 has 14 residues. Germline lookup yields CDR1 MDHEN and CDR2 SYDVKM.

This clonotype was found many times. The DNA for the CDR3 is TGTGCCAGCAGCGTGACAGGGGGGAGCACTGAAGCTTTCTTT. This translates into CASSVTGGSTEAFF. V and J are TRBV6-4 and TRBJ1-1; 9 bases line up with TRBD1. Germline CDR1 and CDR2: MRHNA and SNTAGT. This CDR3 comprises 14 residues. Losses at the gene ends were 6 bases for V and 4 bases for J; bases not matched to a gene: 6.

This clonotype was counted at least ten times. CDR3 sequence: CASSSSGTVTGELFF. For the CDR3, the DNA is TGTGCCAGCAGTTCGTCCGGGACGGTCACCGGGGAGCTGTTTTTT. The V call is TRBV28, the J call TRBJ2-2, with D perhaps TRBD1 or TRBD2 (5 bases each). Germline V gene sequence: CDR1 MDHEN, CDR2 SYDVKM. V lost 4 bases and J 4 bases, leaving 13 bases between the germline ends. CDR3 size: 15 residues.

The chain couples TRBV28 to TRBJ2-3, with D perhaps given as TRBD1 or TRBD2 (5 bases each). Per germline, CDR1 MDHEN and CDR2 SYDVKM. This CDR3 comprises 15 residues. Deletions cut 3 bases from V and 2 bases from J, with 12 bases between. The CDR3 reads CASSFQRGNTDTQYF. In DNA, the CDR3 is TGTGCCAGCAGTTTCCAGAGGGGAAACACAGATACGCAGTATTTT.

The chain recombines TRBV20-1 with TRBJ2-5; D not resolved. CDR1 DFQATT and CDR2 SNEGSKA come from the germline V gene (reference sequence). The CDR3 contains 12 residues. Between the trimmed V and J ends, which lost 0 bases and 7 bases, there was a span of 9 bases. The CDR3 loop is CSARELTGTQYF. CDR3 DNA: TGCAGTGCTAGAGAGTTGACGGGGACCCAGTACTTC.

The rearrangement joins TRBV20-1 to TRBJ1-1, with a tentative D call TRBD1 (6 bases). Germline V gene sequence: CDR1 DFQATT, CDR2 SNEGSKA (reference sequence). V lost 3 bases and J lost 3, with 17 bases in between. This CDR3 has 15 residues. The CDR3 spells CSASRAGDRDTEAFF. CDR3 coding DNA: TGCAGTGCTAGCAGGGCAGGGGATAGGGACACTGAAGCTTTCTTT.

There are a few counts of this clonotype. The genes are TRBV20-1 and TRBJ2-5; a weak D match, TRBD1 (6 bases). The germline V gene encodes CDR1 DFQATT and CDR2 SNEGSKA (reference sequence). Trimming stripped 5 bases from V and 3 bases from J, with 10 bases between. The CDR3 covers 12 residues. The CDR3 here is CSASRDKETQYF. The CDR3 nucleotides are TGCAGTGCTTCCCGGGACAAAGAGACCCAGTACTTC.

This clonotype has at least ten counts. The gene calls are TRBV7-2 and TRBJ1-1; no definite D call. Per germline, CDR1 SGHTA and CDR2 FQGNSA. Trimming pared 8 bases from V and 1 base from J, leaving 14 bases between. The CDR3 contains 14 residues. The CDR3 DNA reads TGTGCCAGCTTCCCCGAGGGCTGGAACACTGAAGCTTTCTTT. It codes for CASFPEGWNTEAFF. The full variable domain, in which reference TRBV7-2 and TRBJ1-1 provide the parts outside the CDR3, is GAGVSQSPSNKVTEKGKDVELRCDPISGHTALYWYRQSLGQGLEFLIYFQGNSAPDKSGLPSDRFSAERTGGSVSTLTIQRTQQEDSAVYLCASFPEGWNTEAFFGQGTRLTVV.

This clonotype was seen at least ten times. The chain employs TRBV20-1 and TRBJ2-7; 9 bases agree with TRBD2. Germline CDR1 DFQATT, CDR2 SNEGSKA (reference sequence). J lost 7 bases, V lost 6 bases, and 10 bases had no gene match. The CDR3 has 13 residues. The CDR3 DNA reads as TGCAGTGCCCCAGGAGCGGGGGGCCCAGAGCAGTACTTC. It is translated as CSAPGAGGPEQYF.

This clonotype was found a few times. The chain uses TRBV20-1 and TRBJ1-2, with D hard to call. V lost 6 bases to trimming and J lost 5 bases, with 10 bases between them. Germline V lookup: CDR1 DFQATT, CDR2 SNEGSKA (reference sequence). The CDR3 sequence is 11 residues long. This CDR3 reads CSARVLYGYTF. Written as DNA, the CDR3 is TGCAGTGCCCGGGTCCTTTATGGCTACACCTTC.

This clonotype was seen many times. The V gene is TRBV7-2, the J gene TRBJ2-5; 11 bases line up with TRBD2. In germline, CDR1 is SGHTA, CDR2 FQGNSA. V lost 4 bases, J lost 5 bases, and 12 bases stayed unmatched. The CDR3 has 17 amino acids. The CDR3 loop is CASSSQQLAGVRETQYF. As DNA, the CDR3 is TGTGCCAGCAGCTCACAGCAACTAGCGGGGGTACGGGAGACCCAGTACTTC.

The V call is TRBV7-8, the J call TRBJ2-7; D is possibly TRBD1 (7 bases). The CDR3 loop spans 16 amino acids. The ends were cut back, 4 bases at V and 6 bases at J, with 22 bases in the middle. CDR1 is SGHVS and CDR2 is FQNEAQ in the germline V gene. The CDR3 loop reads CASSSPWGDSSSEQYF. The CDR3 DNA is TGTGCCAGCAGCTCCCCTTGGGGGGACAGTTCTTCCGAGCAGTACTTC.